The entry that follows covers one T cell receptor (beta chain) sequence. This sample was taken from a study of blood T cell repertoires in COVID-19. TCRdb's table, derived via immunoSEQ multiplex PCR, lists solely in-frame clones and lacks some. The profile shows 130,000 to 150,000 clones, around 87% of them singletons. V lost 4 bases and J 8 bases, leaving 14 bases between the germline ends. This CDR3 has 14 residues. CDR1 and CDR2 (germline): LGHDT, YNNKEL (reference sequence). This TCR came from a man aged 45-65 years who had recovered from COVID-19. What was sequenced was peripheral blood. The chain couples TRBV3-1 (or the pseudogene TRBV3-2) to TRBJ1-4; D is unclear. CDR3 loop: CASSLISGEEKLFF. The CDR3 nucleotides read TGTGCCAGCAGCCTCATCTCCGGGGAAGAAAAACTGTTTTTT.